A single sample gave rise to the 16 T cell receptor beta chains below, sequenced in a study of blood T cell repertoires in COVID-19. TCRdb's copy holds only in-frame clones and misses some; the assay was immunoSEQ multiplex PCR. The sample yields under 300,000 clones, approximately 79% seen once. The sequencing sample was made of peripheral blood. These receptors originate from a woman aged 40 to 50 with active or convalescent COVID-19.

The gene calls are TRBV6-6 and TRBJ1-4; D is unresolved. This CDR3 region has 13 residues. CDR1 and CDR2 (germline): MNHNY, SVGAGI (reference sequence). V was clipped by 0 bases and J by 8 bases, with 7 bases between them. In nucleotides, the CDR3 is TGTGCCAGCAGTTACTCGAGAGAGGAAAAACTGTTTTTT. Translating gives CASSYSREEKLFF.

This CDR3 reads CASSLVAGYNEQFF. The CDR3 region has the DNA TGCGCCAGCAGCTTGGTGGCAGGCTACAATGAGCAGTTCTTC. V usage is TRBV5-1 and J usage is TRBJ2-1; D is ambiguous. Germline assignment: CDR1 SGHRS and CDR2 YFSETQ. V lost 0 bases, J lost 3 bases, and 7 bases lay in between. CDR3 size: 14 residues. The variable domain in full, with the rest retrieved from reference TRBV5-1 and TRBJ2-1, is KAGVTQTPRYLIKTRGQQVTLSCSPISGHRSVSWYQQTPGQGLQFLFEYFSETQRNKGNFPGRFSGRQFSNSRSEMNVSTLELGDSALYLCASSLVAGYNEQFFGPGTRLTVL.

This clone was seen more than once but under ten times. V is TRBV28 and J is TRBJ1-1; a weak D match, TRBD1 (6 bases). The CDR3 has 16 amino acids. Looked up from germline, CDR1 is MDHEN and CDR2 is SYDVKM. V lost 5 bases and J lost 0, with 16 bases in between. This CDR3 is CASSGTGLVLNTEAFF. The CDR3 coding sequence is TGTGCCAGCAGTGGTACAGGGTTGGTTCTGAACACTGAAGCTTTCTTT.

The V gene is TRBV15, the J gene TRBJ1-4, with TRBD1 as a possible D gene (5 bases). Germline CDR1 and CDR2: LNHNV and YYDKDF (reference sequence). The CDR3 totals 15 residues. V lost 9 bases to trimming and J lost 6 bases, with 20 bases between them. The CDR3 here is CATMDRSGKHEKLFF. In DNA, the CDR3 is TGTGCCACGATGGACCGATCAGGGAAACATGAAAAACTGTTTTTT.

CDR3 loop: CASGPARNTGELFF. CDR3 DNA: TGTGCCAGTGGCCCAGCGCGGAACACCGGGGAGCTGTTTTTT. The J gene is TRBJ2-2, the V gene TRBV28; D gene ambiguous. This CDR3 has 14 amino acids. The V gene's germline CDR1 is MDHEN and CDR2 SYDVKM. V lost 9 bases to trimming and J lost 1 base, with 12 bases between them.

This chain links TRBV21-1 with TRBJ1-6; TRBD1 is taken as the D call from the table, unchecked against the DNA. TRBV21-1 is a pseudogene locus. The CDR3 spans 15 residues. In DNA, the CDR3 is TGTGCCAGCAGCACCCGACAGGCAACCAATTCACCCCTCCACTTT. Translating it yields CASSTRQATNSPLHF.

The chain carries TRBV6-5 and TRBJ1-2; TRBD1 matches 8 bases. This CDR3 is built from 13 residues. Germline CDR1 MNHEY, CDR2 SVGAGI. V lost 6 bases and J lost 9; bases outside the gene matches: 9. Written as DNA, the CDR3 is TGTGCCAGCAGACCGCAGGGGGCCGGGAGCTACACCTTC. This sequence encodes CASRPQGAGSYTF.

The CDR3 here is CASRPSGTYEQYV. The CDR3 nucleotides read TGTGCCAGCAGGCCATCAGGGACCTACGAGCAGTACGTC. This sequence joins TRBV6-5 and TRBJ2-7; TRBD1 might be the D (5 bases). V was pared by 6 bases and J by 2 bases, with 11 bases between. The CDR3 sequence is 13 residues long. Germline values: CDR1 MNHEY, CDR2 SVGAGI.

The chain couples TRBV14 to TRBJ1-1, with D hard to call. This CDR3 is built from 12 residues. V lost 1 base and J 8 bases, leaving 8 bases between the germline ends. The germline gives CDR1 SGHDN, CDR2 FVKESK. CDR3 protein: CASSQVAAEAFF. The CDR3 DNA sequence: TGTGCCAGCAGCCAAGTGGCGGCCGAAGCTTTCTTT.

This chain uses TRBV5-1 with TRBJ1-1; TRBD1 is a possible D gene (5 bases). The germline V gene encodes CDR1 SGHRS and CDR2 YFSETQ. The germline V and J ends were trimmed by 3 bases and 4 bases, with 13 bases remaining between them. This CDR3 has 14 residues. This chain's CDR3 is CASSYQGSGTEAFF. CDR3 DNA: TGCGCCAGCAGCTATCAGGGATCGGGCACTGAAGCTTTCTTT.

The chain is built from TRBV6-5 and TRBJ1-1; D remains ambiguous. The germline gives CDR1 MNHEY, CDR2 SVGAGI. This CDR3 comprises 13 residues. Trimming took off 5 bases at V and 1 base at J, with 8 bases between the two ends. This chain's CDR3 is CASSPRQNTEAFF. CDR3 nucleotide sequence: TGTGCCAGCAGTCCCCGACAGAACACTGAAGCTTTCTTT.

The CDR3 region is CASSPIAGATDTQYF. The CDR3 DNA reads TGTGCCAGCAGCCCGATAGCGGGGGCTACAGATACGCAGTATTTT. The rearrangement links TRBV7-3 to TRBJ2-3; the match to TRBD2 covers 9 bases. CDR3 length: 15 residues. The germline V gene encodes CDR1 SGHTA and CDR2 FQGTGA. Trimming removed 5 bases from V and 3 bases from J; junction bases left unmatched: 6.

The chain links TRBV5-1 to TRBJ2-1; 7 bases line up with TRBD2. The V segment lost 3 bases and the J segment 11 bases; nucleotides outside the gene matches: 8. In germline, CDR1 is SGHRS, CDR2 YFSETQ. The CDR3 runs to 13 residues. The CDR3 DNA follows: TGCGCCAGCAGCTCCGGACTAGGGGATCAGCAGTTCTTC. It yields the protein CASSSGLGDQQFF.

The table lists this clone with a few counts. The chain combines TRBV24-1 with TRBJ2-1; 12 nucleotides match TRBD2. CDR1 and CDR2 from the germline V gene are KGHDR and SFDVKD. The CDR3 is made up of 18 amino acids. The ends lost 4 bases at V and 3 bases at J; junction bases unmatched: 9. The CDR3 spells CATSDPGLAGRVYNEQFF. The CDR3 region has the DNA TGTGCCACCAGTGACCCTGGACTAGCGGGGCGCGTCTACAATGAGCAGTTCTTC.

This clone was counted a single time. The chain combines TRBV19 with TRBJ1-2, with D perhaps TRBD1 (6 bases). Deletions cut 5 bases from V and 8 bases from J, with 24 bases between. Germline V gene lookup returns CDR1 LNHDA and CDR2 SQIVND (reference sequence). The CDR3 extends over 16 amino acids. Here the CDR3 DNA reads TGTGCCAGTAGTTCCCTCGGACAGCCCCATGGGGAGGGCTACACCTTC. Translating it yields CASSSLGQPHGEGYTF. Supplemented by reference TRBV19 and TRBJ1-2, the full variable domain reads DGGITQSPKYLFRKEGQNVTLSCEQNLNHDAMYWYRQDPGQGLRLIYYSQIVNDFQKGDIAEGYSVSREKKESFPLTVTSAQKNPTAFYLCASSSLGQPHGEGYTFGSGTRLTVV.

The gene calls are TRBV30 and TRBJ2-1; 12 nucleotides match TRBD2. The CDR3 is made up of 15 amino acids. Germline V lookup: CDR1 GTSNPN, CDR2 SVGIG (reference sequence). With 2 bases clipped from V and 10 bases from J, the junction kept 9 bases outside the gene matches. In DNA form, the CDR3 reads TGTGCCTGGAGTCACCCGGGACTAGCGGGTGTCGAGCAGTTCTTC. Amino acids: CAWSHPGLAGVEQFF.